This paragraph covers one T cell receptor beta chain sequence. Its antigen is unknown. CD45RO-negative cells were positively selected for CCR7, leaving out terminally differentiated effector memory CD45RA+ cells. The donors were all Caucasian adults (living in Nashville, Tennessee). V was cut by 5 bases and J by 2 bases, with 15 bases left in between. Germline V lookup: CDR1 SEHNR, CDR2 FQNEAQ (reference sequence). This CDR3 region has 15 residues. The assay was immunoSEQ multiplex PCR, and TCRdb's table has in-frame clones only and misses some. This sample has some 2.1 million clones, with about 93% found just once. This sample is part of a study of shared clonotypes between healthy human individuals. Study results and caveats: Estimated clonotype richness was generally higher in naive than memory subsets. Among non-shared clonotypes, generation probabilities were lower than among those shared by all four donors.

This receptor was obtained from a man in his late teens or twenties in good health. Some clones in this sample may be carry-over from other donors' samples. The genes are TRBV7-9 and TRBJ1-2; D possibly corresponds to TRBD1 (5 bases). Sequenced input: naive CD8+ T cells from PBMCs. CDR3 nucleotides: TGTGCCAGCAGCAAGGCGGCCGGGGCCAACTATGGCTACACCTTC. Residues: CASSKAAGANYGYTF.